Listed here is a single TCR beta chain. Its antigen is as yet unknown. The CDR3 covers 15 residues. Germline V gene data show CDR1 as KGHSH and CDR2 as LQKENI. The V end was cut by 3 bases, the J end by 1 base, with 12 bases between. The data belong to a study of shared clonotypes between healthy human individuals. General study findings and limits: Limitation of the genetic and exposure-history diversity represented came from the few donors.

Sequencing used immunoSEQ multiplex PCR; TCRdb keeps in-frame clones, though not all of them. The sample has some 2,500,000 clones, 90% to 95% seen once; the top ten hold 0.36%. V is TRBV18 and J is TRBJ1-1, with D possibly TRBD1 on 6 matching bases. Input material: naive CD4+ T cells from PBMCs. Described subset: CD45RA+ positively selected. The source of this sequence is a young man in good health. Some clones in this sample may be carry-over from other donors' samples. The CDR3 region has the DNA TGTGCCAGCTCACCGGGAGCAGGGGCGAACACTGAAGCTTTCTTT. Its translation is CASSPGAGANTEAFF.